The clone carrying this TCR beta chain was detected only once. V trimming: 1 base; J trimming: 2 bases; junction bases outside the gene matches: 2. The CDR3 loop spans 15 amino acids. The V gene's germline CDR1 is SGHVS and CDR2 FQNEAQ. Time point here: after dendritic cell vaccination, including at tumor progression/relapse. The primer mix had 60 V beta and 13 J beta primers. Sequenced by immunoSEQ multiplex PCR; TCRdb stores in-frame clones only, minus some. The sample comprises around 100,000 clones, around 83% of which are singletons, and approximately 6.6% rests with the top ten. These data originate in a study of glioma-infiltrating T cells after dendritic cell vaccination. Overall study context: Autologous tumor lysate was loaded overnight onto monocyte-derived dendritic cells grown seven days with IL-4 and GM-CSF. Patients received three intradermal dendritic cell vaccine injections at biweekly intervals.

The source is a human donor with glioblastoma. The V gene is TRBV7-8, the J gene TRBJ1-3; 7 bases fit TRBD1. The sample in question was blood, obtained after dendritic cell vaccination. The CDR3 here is CASSLGQGTGNTIYF. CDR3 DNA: TGTGCCAGCAGCTTAGGACAGGGAACTGGAAACACCATATATTTT.